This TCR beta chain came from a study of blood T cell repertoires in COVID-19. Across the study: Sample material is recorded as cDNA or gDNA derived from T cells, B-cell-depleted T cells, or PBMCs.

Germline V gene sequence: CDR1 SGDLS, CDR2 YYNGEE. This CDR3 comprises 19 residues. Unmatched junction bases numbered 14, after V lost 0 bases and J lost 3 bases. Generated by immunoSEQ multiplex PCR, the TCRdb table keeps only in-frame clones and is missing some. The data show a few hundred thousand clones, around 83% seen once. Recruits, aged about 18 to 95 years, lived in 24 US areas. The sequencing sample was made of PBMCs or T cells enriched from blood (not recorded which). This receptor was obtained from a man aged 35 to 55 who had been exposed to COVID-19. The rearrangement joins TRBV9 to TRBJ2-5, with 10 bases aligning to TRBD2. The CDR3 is CASSVVDWISGRPEETQYF. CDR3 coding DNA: TGTGCCAGCAGCGTAGTGGACTGGATTAGCGGGAGGCCAGAAGAGACCCAGTACTTC.